Listed here is a single T cell receptor (beta chain). This sample stems from a study of blood T cells in healthy people across ages. Trimming cost V 2 bases and J 4 bases, with 15 bases left between them. The CDR3 has 15 residues. From germline, CDR1 is ENHRY and CDR2 SYGVKD. A second about 7 to 12 cycle PCR used barcoded and J-beta primers. TCRdb analysed the 5' RACE reads with MiXCR anew, one entry per CDR3 protein. The sample records 750,000 to 950,000 distinct CDR3 sequences, 40% to 65% being singletons. Sequencing was done on a sample of blood. The chain has TRBV10-3 and TRBJ2-7; a possible D gene is TRBD1 (5 bases). The receptor comes from an elderly man in good health. In DNA form, the CDR3 reads TGTGCCATCAGTGAGGGGCCGACAGCTATTTACGAGCAGTACTTC. Its protein is CAISEGPTAIYEQYF.